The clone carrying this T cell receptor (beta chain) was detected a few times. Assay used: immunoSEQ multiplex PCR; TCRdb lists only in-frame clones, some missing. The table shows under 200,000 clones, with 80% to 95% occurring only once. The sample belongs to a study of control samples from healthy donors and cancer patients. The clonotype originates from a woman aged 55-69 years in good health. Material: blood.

CDR3 loop: CASSQVTGSYEQYF. CDR3 in DNA: TGCGCCAGCAGCCAAGTGACAGGCTCCTACGAGCAGTACTTC. V is TRBV4-3 and J is TRBJ2-7; D possibly corresponds to TRBD1 (6 bases). The CDR3 spans 14 residues. Trimming stripped 1 base from V and 0 bases from J, with 7 bases between. Per germline, CDR1 LGHNA and CDR2 YSLEER.